These 27 T cell receptor beta chains originate from one sample sequenced in a study of T cells in Graves' hyperthyroidism and ophthalmopathy. Amplified TCR beta CDR3 regions derived from RNA transcripts. When the TCR CDR3 underwent first-round RT-PCR, the HTBI primer set was used. TCRdb re-derived calls from the multiplex PCR reads in MiXCR, one entry per CDR3 protein. The table records around 500,000 distinct CDR3 sequences, 12% to 15% of them present only once. Material for sequencing was blood. The source is a middle-aged woman with Graves' hyperthyroidism.

The table lists this clonotype with many counts. This sequence joins TRBV5-1 and TRBJ2-7, with 9 positions matching TRBD1. Germline V gene lookup returns CDR1 SGHRS and CDR2 YFSETQ. The trim removed 2 bases at V and 5 bases at J, leaving 8 bases unmatched. This CDR3 comprises 15 residues. The CDR3: CASSLTGTGIHEQYF. The CDR3 DNA sequence: TGCGCCAGCAGCTTAACCGGGACAGGGATTCACGAGCAGTACTTC.

This clonotype was detected a few times. As DNA, the CDR3 is TGTGCCACCTCGGACATGCTGCGAGAGACCCAGTACTTC. This encodes CATSDMLRETQYF. The V gene is TRBV19, the J gene TRBJ2-5; the D gene is possibly TRBD1 (5 bases). The V gene's germline CDR1 is LNHDA and CDR2 SQIVND (reference sequence). The length of the CDR3 is 13 residues. Deletions cut 10 bases from V and 4 bases from J, with 16 bases between.

V usage is TRBV2 and J usage is TRBJ2-1; the match to TRBD2 covers 11 bases. This CDR3 region has 16 residues. With V trimmed by 6 bases and J by 0 bases, 4 bases remained unmatched. CDR1 and CDR2 (germline): SNHLY, FYNNEI. Written as DNA, the CDR3 is TGTGCCAGCAGAACTACTAGCGGGAGCTCCTACAATGAGCAGTTCTTC. Amino acid sequence: CASRTTSGSSYNEQFF.

This clonotype was counted at least ten times. This chain joins TRBV18 and TRBJ2-1; maybe TRBD2 (5 bases). V dropped 2 bases and J dropped 6 bases, with 14 bases sitting between them. The CDR3 length is 15 residues. Germline V gene data show CDR1 as KGHSH and CDR2 as LQKENI. The CDR3 is CASSPSMGVSNEQFF. The DNA of the CDR3 is TGTGCCAGCTCACCATCGATGGGAGTTAGCAATGAGCAGTTCTTC.

This chain joins TRBV5-1 and TRBJ2-7, with a weak D call TRBD2 (7 bases). Trimming removed 4 bases from V and 3 bases from J, with 26 bases in between. The CDR3 spans 18 residues. The germline V gene has CDR1 SGHRS and CDR2 YFSETQ. DNA of the CDR3: TGCGCCAGCAGCCCCCCGGGGGGCGGACCCCGCGGTGGCTACGAGCAGTACTTC. Its translation is CASSPPGGGPRGGYEQYF.

The J gene is TRBJ2-1, the V gene TRBV6-1, with TRBD1 matching over 9 bases. CDR3 size: 13 residues. V dropped 6 bases and J dropped 10; count of bases not matched to a gene: 7. The germline V gene has CDR1 MNHNS and CDR2 SASEGT. The CDR3 DNA follows: TGTGCCAGCAGGAGGGACAGGGTCGACGAGCAGTTCTTC. Its translation is CASRRDRVDEQFF.

Many counts were recorded for this clonotype. CDR3 loop: CASSFLAGGPTDTQYF. In DNA form, the CDR3 reads TGTGCCAGCAGTTTCTTAGCGGGAGGGCCTACAGATACGCAGTATTTT. The chain recombines TRBV28 with TRBJ2-3; the match to TRBD2 covers 11 bases. The J segment lost 3 bases and the V segment lost 3 bases, leaving 5 bases of the junction unmatched. This CDR3 has 16 residues. Germline CDR1 reads MDHEN; CDR2 reads SYDVKM.

In this sample, this clonotype turned up a few times. An end of the junction does not agree with germline; a read error may underlie this. This chain connects TRBV27 to TRBJ1-3; D is uncertain. The CDR3 extends over 15 amino acids. Looked up from germline, CDR1 is MNHEY and CDR2 is SMNVEV (reference sequence). The CDR3 protein is CASSPGLNSGNTLYF. The CDR3 DNA is TGTGCCAGCAGTCCAGGACTCAACTCTGGAAACACCCTATATTTT.

The chain uses TRBV6-1 and TRBJ1-1; D is possibly TRBD1 (6 bases). Per germline, CDR1 MNHNS and CDR2 SASEGT. The CDR3 consists of 13 residues. V shed 6 bases and J shed 6 bases, with 14 bases lying between them. As DNA, the CDR3 is TGTGCCAGCAGAATTAACAGGGACTCTGAAGCTTTCTTT. Translating gives CASRINRDSEAFF.

V is TRBV27 and J is TRBJ1-1, with D possibly TRBD1 on 6 matching bases. The CDR3 has 13 amino acids. V lost 5 bases, J lost 7 bases, and 14 bases lay in between. Germline CDR1 is MNHEY and CDR2 is SMNVEV (reference sequence). The CDR3 reads CASSQVGQREAFF. CDR3 in DNA: TGTGCCAGCAGTCAAGTCGGACAGCGTGAAGCTTTCTTT.

This clonotype has ten or more counts. The CDR3 loop reads CSASFRLAGDSDTQYF. The CDR3 DNA is TGCAGTGCTAGTTTTCGGCTAGCGGGAGATTCAGATACGCAGTATTTT. The genes are TRBV20-1 and TRBJ2-3; TRBD2 matches 10 bases. Germline values: CDR1 DFQATT, CDR2 SNEGSKA (reference sequence). The CDR3 runs to 16 residues. With V trimmed by 3 bases and J by 4 bases, 10 bases remained unmatched.

This clonotype has a count of ten or more. The chain carries TRBV28 and TRBJ1-2; TRBD1 might be the D (6 bases). Trimming took off 2 bases at V and 2 bases at J, with 12 bases between the two ends. The CDR3 length is 15 residues. Germline V gene sequence: CDR1 MDHEN, CDR2 SYDVKM. CDR3 coding DNA: TGTGCCAGCAGTTTAGGCGGACAGCCAAACTATGGCTACACCTTC. Residues: CASSLGGQPNYGYTF.

This chain connects TRBV15 to TRBJ2-1; 9 bases align to TRBD2. Germline values: CDR1 LNHNV, CDR2 YYDKDF (reference sequence). This CDR3 is built from 16 residues. J was trimmed by 6 bases and V by 8 bases; bases with no gene match: 14. The CDR3 DNA is TGTGCCACCCGGGGGGTAGCGGGAGAGTTCAGCAATGAGCAGTTCTTC. It translates to CATRGVAGEFSNEQFF.

The chain combines TRBV7-9 with TRBJ2-7; 8 bases are shared with TRBD1. The germline V gene has CDR1 SEHNR and CDR2 FQNEAQ (reference sequence). The CDR3 spans 13 residues. The ends lost 6 bases at V and 2 bases at J; junction bases unmatched: 3. The CDR3 nucleotides are TGTGCCAGCAGGGGGGACAGGACCTACGAGCAGTACTTC. Translating it yields CASRGDRTYEQYF.

This clonotype was counted ten times or more. The V gene is TRBV28, the J gene TRBJ2-1, with TRBD2 matching over 11 bases. This CDR3 spans 16 amino acids. The germline gives CDR1 MDHEN, CDR2 SYDVKM. V lost 5 bases and J lost 6; bases outside the gene matches: 9. CDR3 loop: CASSIPGTSGTNEQFF. CDR3 nucleotide sequence: TGTGCCAGCAGTATCCCCGGGACTAGCGGTACCAATGAGCAGTTCTTC.

This chain uses TRBV25-1 with TRBJ1-2, with 7 nucleotides matching TRBD1. V trimming: 3 bases; J trimming: 6 bases; junction bases outside the gene matches: 10. This CDR3 spans 15 amino acids. Germline CDR1 and CDR2: MGHDK and SYGVNS. CDR3 DNA sequence: TGTGCCAGCAGTGAGCCCGGGACAGTGACGGATGGCTACACCTTC. Translating gives CASSEPGTVTDGYTF.

This clonotype was found many times. The rearrangement joins TRBV20-1 to TRBJ1-4, with D perhaps TRBD1 (6 bases). The V and J ends lost 6 bases and 3 bases respectively, with 8 bases between them. The CDR3 consists of 12 residues. In germline, CDR1 is DFQATT, CDR2 SNEGSKA (reference sequence). The CDR3 region is CSARGPNEKLFF. The DNA of the CDR3 is TGCAGTGCCAGGGGTCCTAATGAAAAACTGTTTTTT.

The chain combines TRBV5-8 with TRBJ2-1; D not resolved. Germline V CDR1 and CDR2: SGHTS, YDEGEE. The CDR3 loop spans 15 amino acids. V lost 2 bases to trimming and J lost 3 bases, with 12 bases between them. The CDR3 DNA reads as TGTGCCAGCAGCTTTATGTCTCAGTTCTACAATGAGCAGTTCTTC. It specifies CASSFMSQFYNEQFF. Based on the CDR3 plus reference TRBV5-8 and TRBJ2-1, the full variable domain is EAGVTQSPTHLIKTRGQQATLRCSPISGHTSVYWYQQALGLGLQFLLWYDEGEERNRGNFPPRFSGRQFPNYSSELNVNALELEDSALYLCASSFMSQFYNEQFFGPGTRLTVL.

The chain recombines TRBV27 with TRBJ1-1, with D perhaps matching TRBD1 (5 bases). Trimming removed 4 bases from V and 10 bases from J, with 19 bases in between. Germline V lookup: CDR1 MNHEY, CDR2 SMNVEV (reference sequence). This CDR3 region has 14 residues. The CDR3 region is CASSSPGRTRGAFF. The CDR3 DNA is TGTGCCAGCAGTTCCCCGGGGAGAACGAGGGGAGCTTTCTTT.

This clonotype was recorded at least ten times. The chain links TRBV20-1 to TRBJ2-7; TRBD2 matches 7 bases. The CDR3 covers 15 residues. The germline V gene has CDR1 DFQATT and CDR2 SNEGSKA (reference sequence). V lost 5 bases and J lost 4; bases outside the gene matches: 14. The CDR3, as DNA: TGCAGTGCTCTACAAGGTACTAGCGTTCGGTACGAGCAGTACTTC. Residues: CSALQGTSVRYEQYF.

This clonotype was observed a few times. The DNA for the CDR3 is TGTGCCAGCAGTTCCCCCGGGACCAGGGCCTACAATGAGCAGTTCTTC. Its protein product is CASSSPGTRAYNEQFF. The rearrangement links TRBV12-3 or TRBV12-4 to TRBJ2-1, with D tentatively TRBD1 or TRBD2 (5 bases each). This CDR3 is built from 16 residues. V lost 4 bases to trimming and J lost 2 bases, with 15 bases between them.

This clonotype has at least ten counts. The V gene is TRBV7-9, the J gene TRBJ2-5; TRBD2 agrees at 7 bases. The CDR3 consists of 15 residues. CDR1 and CDR2 from the germline V gene are SEHNR and FQNEAQ (reference sequence). V trimming: 5 bases; J trimming: 2 bases; junction bases outside the gene matches: 8. The CDR3 nucleotides read TGTGCCAGCAGCCGACTGCTGGGGGGGCAAGAGACCCAGTACTTC. The encoded protein is CASSRLLGGQETQYF.

This clonotype came up a few times. The chain joins TRBV30 to TRBJ1-1; D unclear. There are 14 residues in the CDR3. CDR1 is GTSNPN and CDR2 is SVGIG in the germline V gene (reference sequence). Trimming left V 0 bases short and J 4 bases short, with 12 bases between. DNA of the CDR3: TGTGCCTGGAGTGTACACGCCCGTGTCACTGAAGCTTTCTTT. Translating gives CAWSVHARVTEAFF.

This clonotype was seen ten or more times. This sequence joins TRBV20-1 and TRBJ2-7, with unresolved D. This CDR3 spans 13 amino acids. V was shortened by 4 bases and J by 5 bases, with 15 bases between the two germline ends. Germline CDR1 and CDR2: DFQATT and SNEGSKA (reference sequence). CDR3: CSAKEWASDEQYF. CDR3 coding DNA: TGCAGTGCTAAAGAATGGGCCTCAGACGAGCAGTACTTC.

In its sample, this clonotype was seen many times. This chain joins TRBV28 and TRBJ2-5; 7 bases are shared with TRBD2. Germline V CDR1 and CDR2: MDHEN, SYDVKM. The CDR3 spans 14 residues. Losses at the gene ends were 8 bases for V and 0 bases for J; bases not matched to a gene: 6. CDR3 sequence: CASDLGGYQETQYF. The DNA for the CDR3 is TGTGCCAGCGACCTGGGGGGGTACCAAGAGACCCAGTACTTC.

The table lists this clonotype with many counts. V and J are TRBV10-3 and TRBJ1-2; no firm D call. Per the germline V gene, CDR1 is ENHRY and CDR2 is SYGVKD. The CDR3 is 14 amino acids. V dropped 3 bases and J dropped 1 base, with 9 bases sitting between them. The CDR3 loop reads CAISEDGNNYGYTF. In nucleotides, the CDR3 is TGTGCCATCAGTGAAGATGGTAATAACTATGGCTACACCTTC.

This clonotype appeared a few times. J is TRBJ1-5 and V is TRBV20-1, with 8 bases identical to TRBD1. V lost 5 bases to trimming and J lost 7 bases; unmatched junction nucleotides: 7. Per germline, CDR1 DFQATT and CDR2 SNEGSKA (reference sequence). This CDR3 spans 13 amino acids. CDR3 loop: CSARTGTWQPQHF. The DNA for the CDR3 is TGCAGTGCTCGGACAGGGACCTGGCAGCCCCAGCATTTT.